These 15 T cell receptor beta chains were sequenced from one sample in a study of CD8 T cells in ankylosing spondylitis. Using its own MiXCR run on the 5' RACE reads, TCRdb lists one record per CDR3 protein. The sample has some 150,000 distinct CDR3 sequences; roughly 10% are singletons. Sequencing used blood, either unsorted or a sorted T cell fraction (not recorded which). These receptors all stem from a female donor with ankylosing spondylitis or in good health (not recorded which).

This clonotype appeared many times. The CDR3 DNA sequence: TGTGCCAGCAGCTTCCGGGACCCCGGTCCCAATGAGCAGTTCTTC. Translated: CASSFRDPGPNEQFF. This chain uses TRBV7-8 with TRBJ2-1; D may correspond to TRBD1 or TRBD2 (5 bases each). Germline CDR1 SGHVS, CDR2 FQNEAQ. V was trimmed by 3 bases and J by 6 bases, leaving 15 bases between them. This CDR3 spans 15 amino acids.

This clonotype was observed many times. This sequence joins TRBV20-1 and TRBJ1-2; D is undetermined. Trimming removed 1 base at V and 6 bases at J, with 3 bases between. Germline V CDR1 and CDR2: DFQATT, SNEGSKA (reference sequence). CDR3 size: 10 residues. CDR3 in DNA: TGCAGTGCTAGAGCCCATGGCTACACCTTC. This gives the protein CSARAHGYTF.

Ten or more counts support this clonotype. This CDR3 is CSASKGWQETQYF. In nucleotides, the CDR3 is TGCAGTGCTAGCAAGGGGTGGCAAGAGACCCAGTACTTC. This sequence joins TRBV20-1 and TRBJ2-5, with D possibly matching TRBD1 (5 bases). V lost 3 bases and J 2 bases, leaving 10 bases between the germline ends. Per the germline V gene, CDR1 is DFQATT and CDR2 is SNEGSKA (reference sequence). The CDR3 has 13 residues.

There are many counts of this clonotype. CDR3 region: CASSWDRGYGYTF. In DNA, the CDR3 is TGTGCCAGCAGCTGGGACAGGGGCTATGGCTACACCTTC. The V call is TRBV11-3, the J call TRBJ1-2, with 10 bases aligning to TRBD1. The CDR3 loop spans 13 amino acids. The V segment lost 4 bases and the J segment 4 bases; nucleotides outside the gene matches: 0. CDR1 and CDR2 (germline): SGHNT, YENEEA.

This clonotype was recorded many times. The chain employs TRBV11-1 and TRBJ2-2; either TRBD1 or TRBD2 may supply D (6 bases each). V lost 5 bases and J 3 bases, leaving 16 bases between the germline ends. The CDR3 is made up of 16 amino acids. Germline V gene sequence: CDR1 SGHAT, CDR2 FQDESV (reference sequence). CDR3 residues: CASSPKGGMDTGELFF. As DNA, the CDR3 is TGTGCCAGCAGCCCGAAGGGGGGCATGGACACCGGGGAGCTGTTTTTT. Based on the CDR3 plus reference TRBV11-1 and TRBJ2-2, the full variable domain is EAEVAQSPRYKITEKSQAVAFWCDPISGHATLYWYRQILGQGPELLVQFQDESVVDDSQLPKDRFSAERLKGVDSTLKIQPAELGDSAMYLCASSPKGGMDTGELFFGEGSRLTVL.

This clonotype was seen repeatedly, ten times or more. V gene TRBV20-1 combines with J gene TRBJ1-2; D ambiguous. CDR1 is DFQATT and CDR2 is SNEGSKA in the germline V gene (reference sequence). The CDR3 length is 12 residues. V was cut by 5 bases and J by 8 bases, with 15 bases left in between. CDR3 sequence (DNA): TGCAGTGCTTCCGAACAACCCTGGGGCTACACCTTC. This translates into CSASEQPWGYTF.

This clonotype appeared many times. The CDR3 DNA follows: TGTGCCAGCAGGCATGAGGGGGCGGGTAATGAGCAGTTCTTC. Residues: CASRHEGAGNEQFF. The chain employs TRBV3-1 and TRBJ2-1; 7 nucleotides match TRBD1. The CDR3 covers 14 residues. Germline V lookup: CDR1 LGHDT, CDR2 YNNKEL (reference sequence). V lost 6 bases, J lost 7 bases, and 9 bases stayed unmatched.

At least ten counts were recorded for this clonotype. CDR3 protein: CASSLVHRGEAFF. The CDR3 nucleotides read TGTGCCAGCAGTTTAGTTCATAGGGGGGAAGCTTTCTTT. The chain joins TRBV12-3 or TRBV12-4 to TRBJ1-1; D perhaps matches TRBD1 (6 bases). Deletions cut 1 base from V and 8 bases from J, with 11 bases between. The CDR3 is 13 amino acids.

This clonotype was picked up many times. V is TRBV5-1 and J is TRBJ1-5; D perhaps matches TRBD1 (5 bases). This CDR3 has 17 amino acids. V was shortened by 3 bases and J by 2 bases, with 18 bases between the two germline ends. CDR1 is SGHRS, CDR2 YFSETQ, per germline. CDR3 sequence: CASSSLPQGAGNQPQHF. Here the CDR3 DNA reads TGCGCCAGCAGCTCCCTTCCCCAAGGGGCGGGCAATCAGCCCCAGCATTTT. The whole variable domain, filled in from reference TRBV5-1 and TRBJ1-5, reads KAGVTQTPRYLIKTRGQQVTLSCSPISGHRSVSWYQQTPGQGLQFLFEYFSETQRNKGNFPGRFSGRQFSNSRSEMNVSTLELGDSALYLCASSSLPQGAGNQPQHFGDGTRLSIL.

This clonotype was counted a single time. A single base separates this from a much larger clone, so it may be a read error. The J gene is TRBJ2-5, the V gene TRBV5-1; D is possibly TRBD1 (5 bases). Germline V gene lookup returns CDR1 SGHRS and CDR2 YFSETQ. The CDR3 contains 14 residues. The CDR3 sequence: CASSLGQRQGTQYF. In DNA, the CDR3 is TGCGCCAGCAGCTTGGGACAGCGACAAGGGACCCAGTACTTC.

This clonotype was counted at least ten times. The chain uses TRBV5-1 and TRBJ2-1, with D possibly matching TRBD2 (6 bases). Trimming cost V 4 bases and J 0 bases, with 11 bases left between them. The CDR3 runs to 15 residues. Germline CDR1 SGHRS, CDR2 YFSETQ. CDR3 bases: TGCGCCAGCAGCCCTGAGGGAGGCTCCTACAATGAGCAGTTCTTC. Amino acids: CASSPEGGSYNEQFF.

This clonotype was seen many times. V is TRBV12-3 or TRBV12-4 and J is TRBJ2-5; no reliable D call. Trimming left V 0 bases short and J 4 bases short, with 3 bases between. This CDR3 spans 12 amino acids. CDR3 sequence reads: CASSLARETQYF. CDR3 bases: TGTGCCAGCAGTTTAGCGCGAGAGACCCAGTACTTC.

This clonotype has a count of ten or more. The chain joins TRBV3-1 to TRBJ1-6, with D unresolved. The germline V gene encodes CDR1 LGHDT and CDR2 YNNKEL (reference sequence). The CDR3 totals 14 residues. V shed 4 bases and J shed 7 bases, with 11 bases lying between them. The CDR3 here is CASSPRAGNSPLHF. The CDR3 bases are TGTGCCAGCAGCCCGCGGGCCGGGAATTCACCCCTCCACTTT.

This clonotype was counted ten times or more. The chain couples TRBV3-1 to TRBJ1-2; D perhaps matches TRBD1 (6 bases). The germline V and J ends were trimmed by 4 bases and 6 bases, with 21 bases remaining between them. CDR3 length: 16 amino acids. CDR1 is LGHDT, CDR2 YNNKEL, per germline (reference sequence). The CDR3 region is CASSRLVPLDSNGYTF. CDR3 bases: TGTGCCAGCAGCCGACTCGTTCCCTTGGACAGTAATGGCTACACCTTC.

This clonotype was observed many times. CDR3 loop: CASSQGQTTEAFF. DNA of the CDR3: TGTGCCAGCAGCCAGGGACAGACAACCGAAGCTTTCTTT. The rearrangement uses TRBV5-4 and TRBJ1-1, with 7 positions matching TRBD1. The CDR3 runs to 13 residues. J lost 8 bases, V lost 4 bases, and 8 bases had no gene match. Germline-derived CDR1 and CDR2 are SGHNT and YYREEE (reference sequence).